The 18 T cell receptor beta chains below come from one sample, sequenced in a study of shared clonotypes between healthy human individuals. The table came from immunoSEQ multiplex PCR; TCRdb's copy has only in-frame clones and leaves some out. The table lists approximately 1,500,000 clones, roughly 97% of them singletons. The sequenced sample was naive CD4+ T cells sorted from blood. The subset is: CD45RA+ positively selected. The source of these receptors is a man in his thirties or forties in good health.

CDR3 nucleotide sequence: TGTGCCAGCAGCTTATCCCTACACGAGCAGTACTTC. Its protein is CASSLSLHEQYF. This chain links TRBV7-9 with TRBJ2-7; D is undetermined. The CDR3 consists of 12 residues. Looked up from germline, CDR1 is SEHNR and CDR2 is FQNEAQ (reference sequence). Deletions cut 2 bases from V and 5 bases from J, with 7 bases between. The complete variable domain, with remaining parts taken from reference TRBV7-9 and TRBJ2-7, reads DTGVSQNPRHKITKRGQNVTFRCDPISEHNRLYWYRQTLGQGPEFLTYFQNEAQLEKSRLLSDRFSAERPKGSFSTLEIQRTEQGDSAMYLCASSLSLHEQYFGPGTRLTVT.

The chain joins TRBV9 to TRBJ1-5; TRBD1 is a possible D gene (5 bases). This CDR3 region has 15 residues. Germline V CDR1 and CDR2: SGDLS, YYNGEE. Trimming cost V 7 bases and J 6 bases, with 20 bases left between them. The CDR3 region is CASPAPQEDSQPQHF. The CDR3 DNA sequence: TGTGCCAGCCCCGCGCCCCAGGAAGACAGTCAGCCCCAGCATTTT.

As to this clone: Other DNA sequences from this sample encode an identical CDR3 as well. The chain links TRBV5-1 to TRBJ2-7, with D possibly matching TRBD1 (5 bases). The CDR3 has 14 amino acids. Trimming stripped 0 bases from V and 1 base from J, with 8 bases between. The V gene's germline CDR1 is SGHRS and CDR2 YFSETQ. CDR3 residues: CASSLGQGSYEQYF. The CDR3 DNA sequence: TGCGCCAGCAGCTTGGGGCAGGGTTCCTACGAGCAGTACTTC.

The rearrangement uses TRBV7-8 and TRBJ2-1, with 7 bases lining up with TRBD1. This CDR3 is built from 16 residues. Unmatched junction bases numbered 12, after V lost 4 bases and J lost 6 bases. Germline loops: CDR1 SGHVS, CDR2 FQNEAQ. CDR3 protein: CASSSRPGQPSNEQFF. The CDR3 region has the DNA TGTGCCAGCAGCTCTAGGCCGGGACAGCCGTCCAATGAGCAGTTCTTC.

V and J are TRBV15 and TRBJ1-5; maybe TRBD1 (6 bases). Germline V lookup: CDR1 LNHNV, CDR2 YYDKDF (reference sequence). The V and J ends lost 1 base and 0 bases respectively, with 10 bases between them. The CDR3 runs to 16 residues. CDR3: CATSRGGTNSNQPQHF. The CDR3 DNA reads TGTGCCACCAGCAGAGGTGGGACAAATAGCAATCAGCCCCAGCATTTT.

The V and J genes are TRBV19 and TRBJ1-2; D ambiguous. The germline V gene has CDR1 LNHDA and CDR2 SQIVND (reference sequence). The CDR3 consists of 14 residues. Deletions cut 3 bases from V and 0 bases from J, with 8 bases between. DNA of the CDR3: TGTGCCAGTAGTATCGGGGAAGCTAACTATGGCTACACCTTC. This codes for CASSIGEANYGYTF.

This CDR3 reads CASSWTKTQYF. CDR3 bases: TGTGCCAGCAGTTGGACGAAGACCCAGTACTTC. This chain connects TRBV27 to TRBJ2-5; no clear D. This CDR3 is 11 amino acids long. Germline V gene lookup returns CDR1 MNHEY and CDR2 SMNVEV (reference sequence). Between the trimmed V and J ends, which lost 4 bases and 6 bases, there was a span of 6 bases.

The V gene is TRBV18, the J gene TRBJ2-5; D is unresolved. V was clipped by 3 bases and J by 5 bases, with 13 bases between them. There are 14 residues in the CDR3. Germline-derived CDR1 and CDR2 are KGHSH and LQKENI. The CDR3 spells CASSPLDLYETQYF. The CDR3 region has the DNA TGTGCCAGCTCACCTCTGGACCTGTACGAGACCCAGTACTTC.

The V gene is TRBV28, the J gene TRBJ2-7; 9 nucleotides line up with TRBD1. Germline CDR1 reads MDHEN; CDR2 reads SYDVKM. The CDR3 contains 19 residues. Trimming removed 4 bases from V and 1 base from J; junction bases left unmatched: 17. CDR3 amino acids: CASSSSPGTGNRESYEQYF. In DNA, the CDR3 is TGTGCCAGCAGTTCAAGTCCCGGGACAGGGAATCGGGAGTCCTACGAGCAGTACTTC.

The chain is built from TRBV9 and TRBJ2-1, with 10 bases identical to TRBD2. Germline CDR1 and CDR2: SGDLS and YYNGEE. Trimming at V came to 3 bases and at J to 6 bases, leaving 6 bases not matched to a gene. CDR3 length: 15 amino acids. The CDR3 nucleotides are TGTGCCAGCAGCGCCTGGACTAGCGGAACCAATGAGCAGTTCTTC. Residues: CASSAWTSGTNEQFF.

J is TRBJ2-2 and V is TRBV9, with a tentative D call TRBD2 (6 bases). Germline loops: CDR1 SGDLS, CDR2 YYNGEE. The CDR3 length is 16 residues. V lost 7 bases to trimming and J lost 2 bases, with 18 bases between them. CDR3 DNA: TGTGCCAGCGCCCCCATTAGGGGAGGTAACACCGGGGAGCTGTTTTTT. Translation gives CASAPIRGGNTGELFF. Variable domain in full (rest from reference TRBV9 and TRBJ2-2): DSGVTQTPKHLITATGQRVTLRCSPRSGDLSVYWYQQSLDQGLQFLIQYYNGEERAKGNILERFSAQQFPDLHSELNLSSLELGDSALYFCASAPIRGGNTGELFFGEGSRLTVL.

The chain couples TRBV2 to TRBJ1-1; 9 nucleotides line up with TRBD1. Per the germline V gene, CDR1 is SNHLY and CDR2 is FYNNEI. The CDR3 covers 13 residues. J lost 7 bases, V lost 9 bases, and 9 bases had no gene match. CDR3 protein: CARRLQGASEAFF. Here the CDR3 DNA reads TGTGCCAGACGACTACAGGGGGCGAGTGAAGCTTTCTTT.

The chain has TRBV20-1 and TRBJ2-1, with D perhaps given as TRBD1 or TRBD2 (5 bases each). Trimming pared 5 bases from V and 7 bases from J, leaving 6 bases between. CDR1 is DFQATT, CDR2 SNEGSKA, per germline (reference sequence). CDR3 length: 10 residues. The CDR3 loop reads CSAGGNEQFF. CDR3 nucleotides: TGCAGTGCTGGGGGTAATGAGCAGTTCTTC.

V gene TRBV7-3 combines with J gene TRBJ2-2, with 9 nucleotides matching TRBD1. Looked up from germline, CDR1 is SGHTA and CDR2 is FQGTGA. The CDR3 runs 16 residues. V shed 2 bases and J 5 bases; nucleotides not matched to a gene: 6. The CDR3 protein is CASSLPGQGETGELFF. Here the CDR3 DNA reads TGTGCCAGCAGCTTACCGGGACAGGGAGAAACCGGGGAGCTGTTTTTT.

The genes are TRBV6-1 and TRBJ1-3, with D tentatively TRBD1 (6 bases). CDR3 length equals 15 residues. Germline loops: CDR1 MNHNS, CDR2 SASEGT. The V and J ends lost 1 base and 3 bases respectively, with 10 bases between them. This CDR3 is CASSEGGGGGNTIYF. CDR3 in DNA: TGTGCCAGCAGTGAAGGAGGGGGTGGTGGAAACACCATATATTTT.

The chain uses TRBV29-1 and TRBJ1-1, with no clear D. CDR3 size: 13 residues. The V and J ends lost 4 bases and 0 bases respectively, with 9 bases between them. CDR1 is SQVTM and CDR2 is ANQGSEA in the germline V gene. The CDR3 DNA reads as TGCAGCGTTGTAACAGAGATGAACACTGAAGCTTTCTTT. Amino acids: CSVVTEMNTEAFF.

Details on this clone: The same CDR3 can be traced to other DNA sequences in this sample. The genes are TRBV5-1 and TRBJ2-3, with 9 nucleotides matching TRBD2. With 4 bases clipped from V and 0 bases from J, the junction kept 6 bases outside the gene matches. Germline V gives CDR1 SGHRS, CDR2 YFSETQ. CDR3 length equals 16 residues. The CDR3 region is CASSLLTSGSTDTQYF. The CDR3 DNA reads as TGCGCCAGCAGCCTCTTGACTAGCGGTAGCACAGATACGCAGTATTTT.

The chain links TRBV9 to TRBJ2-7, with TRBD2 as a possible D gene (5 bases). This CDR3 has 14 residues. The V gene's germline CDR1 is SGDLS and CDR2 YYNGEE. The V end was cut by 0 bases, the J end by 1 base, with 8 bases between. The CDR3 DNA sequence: TGTGCCAGCAGCGTAGGAGGGATTTCCTACGAGCAGTACTTC. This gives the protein CASSVGGISYEQYF.